The entry below describes one TCR beta chain. The sample originates from a study of blood T cell repertoires in COVID-19. Study-level background: The United States, Italy and Spain were the sources of the acute and convalescent COVID-19 samples. T cells, B-cell-depleted T cells, or PBMCs provided the cDNA or gDNA that served as material.

CDR3 length equals 16 residues. Germline trimming cut 5 bases from V and 7 bases from J; bases unmatched to any gene: 13. Germline CDR1 reads PRHDT; CDR2 reads FYEKMQ (reference sequence). Some clones are missing from TCRdb's copy, which holds only in-frame ones; the method was immunoSEQ multiplex PCR. The sample has around 300,000 clones; around 85% are singletons. The sequencing input was peripheral blood. The chain has TRBV13 and TRBJ2-2; 7 bases match TRBD1. The TCR originated in a woman aged 25 to 45 who had recovered from COVID-19. For the CDR3, the DNA is TGTGCCAGCAGCCGCCCGGGACCGACAGGGATCGGGGAGCTGTTTTTT. It yields the protein CASSRPGPTGIGELFF.